Listed below are T cell receptor beta chains from one sample, sequenced in a study of blood T cell repertoires in COVID-19. Libraries were prepared by immunoSEQ multiplex PCR; TCRdb keeps only in-frame clonotypes and omits some of them. Seen here are around 100,000 clones, 75% to 95% observed once, and the top ten hold 5% to 5.5%. Material for sequencing was peripheral blood. The receptors shown here come from a man in his fifties or sixties with acute or convalescent COVID-19. Each CDR3 is given without its conserved first and last residue. Fields, in order: J gene, V gene, CDR3 protein.

>TRBJ1-5|TRBV5-1
ASSFGDRDQPQH
>TRBJ2-1|TRBV19
ASSIGRTSGGNEQF
>TRBJ2-7|TRBV28
ASIRGGDRRNEQY
>TRBJ2-5|TRBV4-1
ASSQDLAGVATQY
>TRBJ2-7|TRBV9
ASSAGGAPSYEQY
>TRBJ2-3|TRBV7-2
ASSKDRGRTDTQY
>TRBJ1-6|TRBV27
ASSRGLRSGSPLH
>TRBJ2-3|TRBV11-2
ASSFLAQGLDTQY
>TRBJ2-1|TRBV7-8
ASSFRTGTSGYNEQF
>TRBJ1-4|TRBV5-1
ATIAEGQNEKLF
>TRBJ2-2|TRBV11-3
ASRGRGRDGELF
>TRBJ2-5|TRBV6-5
ASRFRGAQETQY
>TRBJ1-2|TRBV6-5
ASTRTGFGYT
>TRBJ1-1|TRBV18
ASSTNDRGLANTEAF
>TRBJ2-2|TRBV6-5
ASSYSVGELF